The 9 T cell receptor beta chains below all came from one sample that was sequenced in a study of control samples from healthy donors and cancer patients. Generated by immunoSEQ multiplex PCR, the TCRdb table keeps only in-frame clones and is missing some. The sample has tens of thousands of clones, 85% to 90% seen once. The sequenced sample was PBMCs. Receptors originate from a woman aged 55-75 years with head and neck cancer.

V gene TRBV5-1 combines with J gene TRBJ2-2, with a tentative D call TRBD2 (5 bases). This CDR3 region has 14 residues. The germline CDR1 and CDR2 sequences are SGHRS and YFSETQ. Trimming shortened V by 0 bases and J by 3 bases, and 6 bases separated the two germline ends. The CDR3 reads CASSLGLYTGELFF. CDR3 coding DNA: TGCGCCAGCAGCTTGGGACTATACACCGGGGAGCTGTTTTTT.

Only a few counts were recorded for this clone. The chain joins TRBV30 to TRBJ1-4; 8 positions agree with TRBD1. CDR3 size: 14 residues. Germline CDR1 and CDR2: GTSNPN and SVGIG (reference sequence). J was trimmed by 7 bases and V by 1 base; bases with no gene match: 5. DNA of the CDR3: TGTGCCTGGAGTGAAGACAGGGGAGGTGAAAAACTGTTTTTT. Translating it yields CAWSEDRGGEKLFF.

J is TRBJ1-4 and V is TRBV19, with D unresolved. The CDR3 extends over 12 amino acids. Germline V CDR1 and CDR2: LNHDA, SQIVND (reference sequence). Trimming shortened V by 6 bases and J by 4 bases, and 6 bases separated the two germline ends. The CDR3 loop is CASRKDNEKLFF. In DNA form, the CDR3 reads TGTGCCAGTAGGAAAGATAATGAAAAACTGTTTTTT.

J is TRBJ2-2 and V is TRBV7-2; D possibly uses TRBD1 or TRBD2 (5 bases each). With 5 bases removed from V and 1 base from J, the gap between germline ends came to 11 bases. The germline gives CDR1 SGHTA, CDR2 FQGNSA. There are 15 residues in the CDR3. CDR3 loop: CASSRGGGNTGELFF. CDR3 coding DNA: TGTGCCAGCAGCCGGGGTGGGGGGAACACCGGGGAGCTGTTTTTT. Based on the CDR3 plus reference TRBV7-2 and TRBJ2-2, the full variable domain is GAGVSQSPSNKVTEKGKDVELRCDPISGHTALYWYRQSLGQGLEFLIYFQGNSAPDKSGLPSDRFSAERTGGSVSTLTIQRTQQEDSAVYLCASSRGGGNTGELFFGEGSRLTVL.

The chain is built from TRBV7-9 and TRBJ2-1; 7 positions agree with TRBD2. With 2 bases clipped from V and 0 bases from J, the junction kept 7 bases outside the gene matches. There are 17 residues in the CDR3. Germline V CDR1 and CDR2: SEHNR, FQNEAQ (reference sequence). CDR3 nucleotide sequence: TGTGCCAGCAGCTTAACCCCTAGCGGTATCTCCTACAATGAGCAGTTCTTC. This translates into CASSLTPSGISYNEQFF.

The DNA for the CDR3 is TGTGCCAGCAGCTGGCGGGACAGGTTAAACACTGAAGCTTTCTTT. This translates into CASSWRDRLNTEAFF. This sequence joins TRBV5-4 and TRBJ1-1; TRBD1 agrees at 8 bases. The CDR3 is 15 amino acids. Trimming took 3 bases from V and 2 from J; bases not matched to a gene: 6. Per the germline V gene, CDR1 is SGHNT and CDR2 is YYREEE (reference sequence).

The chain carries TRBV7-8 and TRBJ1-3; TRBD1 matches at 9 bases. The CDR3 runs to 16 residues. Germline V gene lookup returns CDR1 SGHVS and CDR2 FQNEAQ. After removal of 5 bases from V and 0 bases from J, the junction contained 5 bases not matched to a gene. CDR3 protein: CASSARDRDSGNTIYF. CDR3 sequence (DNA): TGTGCCAGCAGCGCTCGGGACAGGGACTCTGGAAACACCATATATTTT.

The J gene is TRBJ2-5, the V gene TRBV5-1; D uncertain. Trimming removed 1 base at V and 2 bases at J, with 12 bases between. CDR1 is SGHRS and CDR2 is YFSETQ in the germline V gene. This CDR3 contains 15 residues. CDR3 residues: CASSLSGVTQETQYF. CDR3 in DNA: TGCGCCAGCAGCTTGTCGGGTGTCACTCAAGAGACCCAGTACTTC.

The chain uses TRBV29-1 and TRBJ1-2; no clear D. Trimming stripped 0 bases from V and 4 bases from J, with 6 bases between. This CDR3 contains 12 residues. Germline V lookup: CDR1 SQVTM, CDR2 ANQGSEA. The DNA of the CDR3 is TGCAGCGTTGAAGACCACGGCTATGGCTACACCTTC. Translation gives CSVEDHGYGYTF.